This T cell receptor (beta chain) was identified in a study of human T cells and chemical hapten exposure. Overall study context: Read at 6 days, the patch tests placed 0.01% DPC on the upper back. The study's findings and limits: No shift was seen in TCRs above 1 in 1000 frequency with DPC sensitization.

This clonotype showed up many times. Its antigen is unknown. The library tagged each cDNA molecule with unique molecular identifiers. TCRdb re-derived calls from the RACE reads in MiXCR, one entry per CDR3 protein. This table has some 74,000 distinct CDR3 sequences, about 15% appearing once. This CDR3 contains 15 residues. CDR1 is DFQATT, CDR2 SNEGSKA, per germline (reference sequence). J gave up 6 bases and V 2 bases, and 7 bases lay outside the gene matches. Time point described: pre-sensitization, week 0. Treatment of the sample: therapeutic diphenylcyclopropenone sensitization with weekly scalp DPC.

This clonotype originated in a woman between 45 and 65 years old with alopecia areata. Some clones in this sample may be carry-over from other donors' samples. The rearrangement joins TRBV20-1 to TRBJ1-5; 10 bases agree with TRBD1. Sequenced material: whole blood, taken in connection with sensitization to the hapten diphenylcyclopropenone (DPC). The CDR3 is CSARQDRGNFQPQHF. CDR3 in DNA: TGCAGTGCTAGACAGGACAGGGGGAATTTTCAGCCCCAGCATTTT.